These T cell receptor beta chains were read from a single sample in a study of shared clonotypes between healthy human individuals. Clones were sequenced by immunoSEQ multiplex PCR, and TCRdb holds only the in-frame ones, with some missing. Here the sample spans about 1,800,000 clones, around 96% being singletons. The sequencing input was naive CD8+ T cells sorted from blood. The source is a man between 18 and 29 years old in good health. Each CDR3 is given without its conserved first and last residue. Where a row states a size, it is once, few, many or the class of an expanded clone; other rows omit it.

TRBV19 | - | ASSAQGGYEQY
TRBV28 | once | ASLGGTDISGANVLT
TRBV29-1 | - | SVEVYKGSTQETQY
TRBV6-1 | - | ASSETGHGNTIY
TRBV7-9 | - | ASSLVGGANEQF
TRBV11-2 | - | ASSLLESYEQY
TRBV14 | - | ASSQIQGLTEAF
TRBV19 | - | ASLSGTNTEAF
TRBV11-2 | - | ASSLGGMPYEQY
TRBV25-1 | - | ASMGQNEKLF
TRBV6-1 | - | ASSEGWSPHYGYT
TRBV7-9 | - | ASTWVDEAF
TRBV9 | - | ASSVPRSPLH
TRBV9 | - | ASSVNPDRSSYNEQF
TRBV9 | - | ASSLGTSKNIQY
TRBV29-1 | - | SVEPLEGAKSYEQY
TRBV27 | - | ASRDTGQVLGLDEQY
TRBV13 | - | ASSLGGQGVNEQF
TRBV4-1 | - | ASSQSPENIQY
TRBV6-5 | - | ASRAGGVNTEAF
TRBV6-5 | once | ASRGTSGRVYEQY
TRBV5-1 | - | ASSLAGGNYNSPLH
TRBV4-1 | - | ASSQELAGTGAYNEQF
TRBV7-9 | - | ASSLEPTAYGYT
TRBV25-1 | - | ASSESGGASYNEQF
TRBV7-9 | - | ASSQITGTEKETQY
TRBV7-9 | - | ASSFPGQLQETQY
TRBV9 | - | ASSSGPPYNEQF
TRBV6-1 | - | ASSVLTGGNQPQH
TRBV7-2 | - | ASSFGLAGYEQY
TRBV4-1 | - | ASSQPVGSYNEQF
TRBV6-1 | - | ASSDGKKDEQY
TRBV5-6 | - | AWSSTGESQETQY
TRBV7-9 | - | ASSPSETGGPFPYEQY
TRBV7-9 | - | ASSLGAEYTDTQY
TRBV28 | - | ASTPSTENYGYT
TRBV4-3 | once | ASSQDQADTQY
TRBV5-5 | - | ASSFGGDLDEQY
TRBV4-3 | - | ASSQDWEGNQPQH
TRBV19 | - | ASSNRDRNQPQH
TRBV7-9 | - | ASSSSYRTGNTEAF
TRBV2 | once | ASRGTGGERGSPLH
TRBV5-1 | - | ASGLAGGTYEQY
TRBV7-8 | - | ASSLELGLAAYEQY
TRBV7-9 | - | ASSLEAAYNEQF
TRBV27 | - | ASSLSGPGYGYT
TRBV4-1 | once | ASSQEGVAGETQY
TRBV19 | - | ASSTGGQGAQY
TRBV11-2 | - | ASSPLAGGTGELF
TRBV6-5 | - | ASSRDTNEQF